The T cell receptor beta chain under discussion was sequenced for a study of shared clonotypes between healthy human individuals. Study-wide points: Estimated clonotype richness was generally higher in naive than memory subsets. Sampling covered nothing but blood. Tissue TCR repertoires likely differ from those found in blood.

On this clone itself: Its antigen is undetermined.

Profiled with immunoSEQ multiplex PCR; TCRdb holds only in-frame clones, not every one. The sample consists of some 630,000 clones, around 96% of them appearing once. Naive-designated CD8 cells lacked CD45RO, were positively enriched for CCR7, and omitted terminally differentiated effector memory CD45RA+ cells. The CDR3 is 16 residues long. Germline assignment: CDR1 ENHRY and CDR2 SYGVKD. With 8 bases clipped from V and 0 bases from J, the junction kept 3 bases outside the gene matches. The TCR originated in a young woman in good health. The sample comprised naive CD8+ T cells sorted from blood. This chain connects TRBV10-3 to TRBJ2-1, with TRBD2 matching 14 bases. DNA of the CDR3: TGTGCCATCGGGGGGACTAGCGGGAGCTCCTACAATGAGCAGTTCTTC. This encodes CAIGGTSGSSYNEQFF.